This is a list of T cell receptor beta chains from one sample in a study of cytomegalovirus exposure and HLA in healthy donors. Assay used: immunoSEQ multiplex PCR; TCRdb lists only in-frame clones, some missing. The top ten hold roughly 0.22% of the sample, which has 200,000 to 250,000 clones, over 75% seen once. Material: PBMCs. The receptors were sampled from a girl aged 2 to 10 in good health and CMV-seronegative. Each CDR3 is given with its conserved first and last residue. A D gene is named only where the DNA matches it firmly. Rows give clone size only sometimes, using once, few, many, or a class for an expanded clone.

CDR3 length: 14
V gene: TRBV19
D gene: TRBD1
clone size: NA
J gene: TRBJ1-2
CDR3 DNA: TGTGCCAGTAGCGGGACAGGGGCTAATCATGGCTACACCTTC
CDR3 protein: CASSGTGANHGYTF

CDR3 length: 15
V gene: TRBV27
D gene: NA
clone size: few
J gene: TRBJ2-7
CDR3 DNA: TGTGCCAGCAGTTCCCTCGACAGGCTGACCTACGAGCAGTACTTC
CDR3 protein: CASSSLDRLTYEQYF

CDR3 length: 15
V gene: TRBV6-1
D gene: NA
clone size: NA
J gene: TRBJ1-1
CDR3 DNA: TGTGCCAGCAGTGAAGCTTTACAGGGCATAACTGAAGCTTTCTTT
CDR3 protein: CASSEALQGITEAFF

CDR3 length: 12
V gene: TRBV5-4
D gene: NA
clone size: NA
J gene: TRBJ2-7
CDR3 DNA: TGTGCCAGCAGCTTGACCGGGTACGAGCAGTACTTC
CDR3 protein: CASSLTGYEQYF

CDR3 length: 19
V gene: TRBV27
D gene: TRBD1
clone size: NA
J gene: TRBJ1-6
CDR3 DNA: TGTGCCAGCAGTATACTACCCGGGACAGGGAGGTCCTATAATTCACCCCTCCACTTT
CDR3 protein: CASSILPGTGRSYNSPLHF

CDR3 length: 15
V gene: TRBV10-2
D gene: TRBD2
clone size: NA
J gene: TRBJ2-2
CDR3 DNA: TGCGCCAGCAAGGGACTAGCGGGGCATACCGGGGAGCTGTTTTTT
CDR3 protein: CASKGLAGHTGELFF

CDR3 length: 13
V gene: TRBV10-3
D gene: NA
clone size: NA
J gene: TRBJ1-1
CDR3 DNA: TGTGCCATCAGTTACAGGATGAACACTGAAGCTTTCTTT
CDR3 protein: CAISYRMNTEAFF

CDR3 length: 15
V gene: TRBV5-4
D gene: TRBD1
clone size: few
J gene: TRBJ2-1
CDR3 DNA: TGTGCCAGCAGCCTGATAGGGGGCGCTTACAATGAGCAGTTCTTC
CDR3 protein: CASSLIGGAYNEQFF

CDR3 length: 15
V gene: TRBV5-1
D gene: TRBD1
clone size: once
J gene: TRBJ1-4
CDR3 DNA: TGCGCCAGCAGCTCACGCGGGACAGGGGTTGAAAAACTGTTTTTT
CDR3 protein: CASSSRGTGVEKLFF

CDR3 length: 16
V gene: TRBV4-1
D gene: TRBD2
clone size: NA
J gene: TRBJ2-7
CDR3 DNA: TGCGCCAGCAGCCAAGAAATTAGCGGGCGAGCCTACGAGCAGTACTTC
CDR3 protein: CASSQEISGRAYEQYF

CDR3 length: 14
V gene: TRBV2
D gene: NA
clone size: NA
J gene: TRBJ1-5
CDR3 DNA: TGTGCCAGCAGTGGGTTAGTGAGCAATCAGCCCCAGCATTTT
CDR3 protein: CASSGLVSNQPQHF

CDR3 length: 12
V gene: TRBV19
D gene: NA
clone size: NA
J gene: TRBJ1-4
CDR3 DNA: TGTGCCAGTAGTTCAGGGGAGATACCCAAATTTTTT
CDR3 protein: CASSSGEIPKFF

CDR3 length: 14
V gene: TRBV4-1
D gene: TRBD1
clone size: NA
J gene: TRBJ2-2
CDR3 DNA: TGCGCCAGCAGCCAAGATCAGGGGGCCGGGGAGCTGTTTTTT
CDR3 protein: CASSQDQGAGELFF

CDR3 length: 14
V gene: TRBV10-2
D gene: NA
clone size: NA
J gene: TRBJ1-2
CDR3 DNA: TGCGCCAGCAGTGAGGGTGACATCAACTATGGCTACACCTTC
CDR3 protein: CASSEGDINYGYTF

CDR3 length: 14
V gene: TRBV5-8
D gene: NA
clone size: NA
J gene: TRBJ2-1
CDR3 DNA: TGTGCCAACAGCCTCTCCGGTGTCTACAATGAGCAGTTCTTC
CDR3 protein: CANSLSGVYNEQFF

CDR3 length: 16
V gene: TRBV5-4
D gene: TRBD2
clone size: NA
J gene: TRBJ2-1
CDR3 DNA: TGTGCCAGCAGCTTGGAAGGCGGGGGGGCATACAATGAGCAGTTCTTC
CDR3 protein: CASSLEGGGAYNEQFF

CDR3 length: 15
V gene: TRBV5-1
D gene: TRBD1
clone size: once
J gene: TRBJ1-1
CDR3 DNA: TGCGCCAGCAGCTTGGCCAAGGGGGCGAACACTGAAGCTTTCTTT
CDR3 protein: CASSLAKGANTEAFF

CDR3 length: 13
V gene: TRBV18
D gene: NA
clone size: once
J gene: TRBJ1-2
CDR3 DNA: TGTGCCAGCTCACCAGGGGGGAACTATGGCTACACCTTC
CDR3 protein: CASSPGGNYGYTF

CDR3 length: 14
V gene: TRBV13
D gene: NA
clone size: NA
J gene: TRBJ1-5
CDR3 DNA: TGTGCCAGCAGCTTAGGGGGGGCCGGGCAGCCCCAGCATTTT
CDR3 protein: CASSLGGAGQPQHF

CDR3 length: 15
V gene: TRBV6-5
D gene: TRBD1
clone size: NA
J gene: TRBJ2-5
CDR3 DNA: TGTGCCAGCAGTCCCGAGGGGGCTACTCAAGAGACCCAGTACTTC
CDR3 protein: CASSPEGATQETQYF

CDR3 length: 16
V gene: TRBV4-2
D gene: NA
clone size: NA
J gene: TRBJ1-2
CDR3 DNA: TGTGCCAGCAGCCACGCCGGCGGGGTAGCTAACTATGGCTACACCTTC
CDR3 protein: CASSHAGGVANYGYTF

CDR3 length: 15
V gene: TRBV4-1
D gene: TRBD1
clone size: NA
J gene: TRBJ1-2
CDR3 DNA: TGCGCCAGCAGCCAAGAAGGGACAGGGGGCTATGGCTACACCTTC
CDR3 protein: CASSQEGTGGYGYTF

CDR3 length: 17
V gene: TRBV7-3
D gene: TRBD1
clone size: NA
J gene: TRBJ2-1
CDR3 DNA: TGTGCCAGCAGCTTAATATCAATGATAGGACAGGGGGGTGAGCAGTTCTTC
CDR3 protein: CASSLISMIGQGGEQFF

CDR3 length: 13
V gene: TRBV29-1
D gene: NA
clone size: NA
J gene: TRBJ2-5
CDR3 DNA: TGCAGCGTCAGGGGGGTGCTGCAAGAGGCCCAGTACTTC
CDR3 protein: CSVRGVLQEAQYF

CDR3 length: 16
V gene: TRBV7-6
D gene: NA
clone size: NA
J gene: TRBJ2-3
CDR3 DNA: TGTGCCAGCAGCTTAGACCTCCAGGGGCGCATAGATACGCAGTATTTT
CDR3 protein: CASSLDLQGRIDTQYF

CDR3 length: 16
V gene: TRBV5-1
D gene: TRBD1
clone size: NA
J gene: TRBJ2-3
CDR3 DNA: TGCGCCAGCGGGAGGACAGGGATGGGGGGCACAGATACGCAGTATTTT
CDR3 protein: CASGRTGMGGTDTQYF

CDR3 length: 15
V gene: TRBV4-1
D gene: TRBD1
clone size: NA
J gene: TRBJ1-3
CDR3 DNA: TGCGCCAGCAGCTTGACAGGGATCTCTGGAAACACCATATATTTT
CDR3 protein: CASSLTGISGNTIYF

CDR3 length: 18
V gene: TRBV27
D gene: TRBD1
clone size: NA
J gene: TRBJ2-6
CDR3 DNA: TGTGCCAGCAGTTCCCGGACAGGGAACTTTGCTGGGGCCAACGTCCTGACTTTC
CDR3 protein: CASSSRTGNFAGANVLTF

CDR3 length: 15
V gene: TRBV10-3
D gene: TRBD1
clone size: few
J gene: TRBJ2-2
CDR3 DNA: TGTGCCATCAGTGACCACAGGGGGCCGATCGGGGAGCTGTTTTTT
CDR3 protein: CAISDHRGPIGELFF

CDR3 length: 13
V gene: TRBV7-9
D gene: NA
clone size: few
J gene: TRBJ1-1
CDR3 DNA: TGTTCCAGCAGCTTAGCGCGGAACACTGAAGCTTTCTTT
CDR3 protein: CSSSLARNTEAFF

CDR3 length: 14
V gene: TRBV5-6
D gene: TRBD2
clone size: few
J gene: TRBJ2-7
CDR3 DNA: TGTGCCAGCAGTGGGGGAGGGAACTCCTACGAGCAGTACTTC
CDR3 protein: CASSGGGNSYEQYF

CDR3 length: 16
V gene: TRBV7-9
D gene: TRBD1
clone size: NA
J gene: TRBJ2-3
CDR3 DNA: TGTGCCAGCAGCTTGCGCCAGACAGGGTCTTCAGATACGCAGTATTTT
CDR3 protein: CASSLRQTGSSDTQYF

CDR3 length: 15
V gene: TRBV27
D gene: TRBD2
clone size: NA
J gene: TRBJ2-5
CDR3 DNA: TGTGCCAGCAGGCGGGCGGGGGGCCCGTGGGAGACCCAGTACTTC
CDR3 protein: CASRRAGGPWETQYF

CDR3 length: 16
V gene: TRBV5-6
D gene: NA
clone size: NA
J gene: TRBJ1-1
CDR3 DNA: TGTGCCAGCAGCTCACCTCTCTTCGCGGGGAACACTGAAGCTTTCTTT
CDR3 protein: CASSSPLFAGNTEAFF

CDR3 length: 19
V gene: TRBV6-4
D gene: NA
clone size: NA
J gene: TRBJ2-5
CDR3 DNA: TGTGCCAGCAGTGACTCGAATTTTCAGGCTAGCGTATACCAAGAGACCCAGTACTTC
CDR3 protein: CASSDSNFQASVYQETQYF

CDR3 length: 17
V gene: TRBV4-1
D gene: NA
clone size: NA
J gene: TRBJ1-4
CDR3 DNA: TGCGCCAGCAGCCAACAGGGAGGACTTGTAACTAATGAAAAACTGTTTTTT
CDR3 protein: CASSQQGGLVTNEKLFF

CDR3 length: 16
V gene: TRBV15
D gene: TRBD2
clone size: NA
J gene: TRBJ2-1
CDR3 DNA: TGTGCCACCAGCAGATCCCATCTAGCGGGGGCCGATTCGCAGTTCTTC
CDR3 protein: CATSRSHLAGADSQFF

CDR3 length: 17
V gene: TRBV19
D gene: TRBD2
clone size: NA
J gene: TRBJ2-5
CDR3 DNA: TGTGCCAGTAGTATACGCCGGACTAGCGGGGGGCAGGAGACCCAGTACTTC
CDR3 protein: CASSIRRTSGGQETQYF

CDR3 length: 16
V gene: TRBV6-5
D gene: TRBD2
clone size: NA
J gene: TRBJ2-7
CDR3 DNA: TGTGCCAGCAGTTACACTAGCGGGGGCTACACCTACGAGCAGTACTTC
CDR3 protein: CASSYTSGGYTYEQYF

CDR3 length: 17
V gene: TRBV7-9
D gene: NA
clone size: NA
J gene: TRBJ2-1
CDR3 DNA: TGTGCCAGCAGCCCATCGGGTCGGGAAAATAAGTACAATGAGCAGTTCTTC
CDR3 protein: CASSPSGRENKYNEQFF

CDR3 length: 14
V gene: TRBV7-8
D gene: NA
clone size: once
J gene: TRBJ1-2
CDR3 DNA: TGTGCCAGCAGCTTAGCTGGCAGATCAGATGGCTACACCTTC
CDR3 protein: CASSLAGRSDGYTF

CDR3 length: 15
V gene: TRBV2
D gene: NA
clone size: few
J gene: TRBJ1-1
CDR3 DNA: TGTGCCAGCAGTGCTGTTGAGATAATGAACACTGAAGCTTTCTTT
CDR3 protein: CASSAVEIMNTEAFF

CDR3 length: 11
V gene: TRBV2
D gene: NA
clone size: NA
J gene: TRBJ2-5
CDR3 DNA: TGTGCCAGCATAGGGGATGCGACCCAGTACTTC
CDR3 protein: CASIGDATQYF

CDR3 length: 14
V gene: TRBV7-9
D gene: TRBD1
clone size: NA
J gene: TRBJ2-5
CDR3 DNA: TGTGCCAGCACCTTCGGACAGGGAAAAGAGACCCAGTACTTC
CDR3 protein: CASTFGQGKETQYF

CDR3 length: 15
V gene: TRBV11-2
D gene: NA
clone size: NA
J gene: TRBJ1-4
CDR3 DNA: TGTGCCAGCAGCTTCGGGGTGGGGTACACTGAAAAACTGTTTTTT
CDR3 protein: CASSFGVGYTEKLFF

CDR3 length: 13
V gene: TRBV2
D gene: NA
clone size: NA
J gene: TRBJ1-1
CDR3 DNA: TGTGCCAGCAGGATAGGGACTGTCACTGAAGCTTTCTTT
CDR3 protein: CASRIGTVTEAFF

CDR3 length: 14
V gene: TRBV7-4
D gene: NA
clone size: NA
J gene: TRBJ2-6
CDR3 DNA: TGTGCCAGTTCAGTTGCCTCTGGGGCCAACGTCCTGACTTTC
CDR3 protein: CASSVASGANVLTF

CDR3 length: 14
V gene: TRBV6-1
D gene: TRBD1
clone size: NA
J gene: TRBJ2-7
CDR3 DNA: TGTGCCAGCAGGCCGGGACAGGGGGCTTACGAGCAGTACTTC
CDR3 protein: CASRPGQGAYEQYF

CDR3 length: 14
V gene: TRBV5-1
D gene: NA
clone size: NA
J gene: TRBJ2-3
CDR3 DNA: TGCGCCAGCATTCTGGCAGGGGGCACAGATACGCAGTATTTT
CDR3 protein: CASILAGGTDTQYF

CDR3 length: 14
V gene: TRBV19
D gene: NA
clone size: NA
J gene: TRBJ1-2
CDR3 DNA: TGTGCCAGTAGTACGACAGGCCCTACCCATGGCTACACCTTC
CDR3 protein: CASSTTGPTHGYTF

CDR3 length: 13
V gene: TRBV6-5
D gene: TRBD1
clone size: NA
J gene: TRBJ1-1
CDR3 DNA: TGTGCCAGCATCGGACAGGGGAACACTGAAGCTTTCTTT
CDR3 protein: CASIGQGNTEAFF

CDR3 length: 15
V gene: TRBV16
D gene: NA
clone size: NA
J gene: TRBJ1-5
CDR3 DNA: TGTGCCAGCAGCCAATCGCCACGGGGAGGCCAGCCCCAGCATTTT
CDR3 protein: CASSQSPRGGQPQHF

CDR3 length: 20
V gene: TRBV21-1
D gene: NA
clone size: NA
J gene: TRBJ2-2
CDR3 DNA: TGTGCCAGCAGCAAGGTGGGCGGGGGGGTCGAATCTGCCAGGACCGGGGAGCTGTTTTTT
CDR3 protein: CASSKVGGGVESARTGELFF

CDR3 length: 16
V gene: TRBV6-5
D gene: TRBD1
clone size: few
J gene: TRBJ1-2
CDR3 DNA: TGTGCCAGCAGTTACTCGTCGAGGACAGGGGGATATGGCTACACCTTC
CDR3 protein: CASSYSSRTGGYGYTF

CDR3 length: 16
V gene: TRBV7-2
D gene: NA
clone size: NA
J gene: TRBJ2-7
CDR3 DNA: TGTGCCAGCAGCTCCGATTGGGCAGCCAGCTCCTACGAGCAGTACTTC
CDR3 protein: CASSSDWAASSYEQYF

CDR3 length: 12
V gene: TRBV2
D gene: NA
clone size: NA
J gene: TRBJ2-7
CDR3 DNA: TGTGCCAGCAGTGCCCAGGGCTACGAGCAGTACTTC
CDR3 protein: CASSAQGYEQYF

CDR3 length: 16
V gene: TRBV4-1
D gene: TRBD1
clone size: NA
J gene: TRBJ1-2
CDR3 DNA: TGCGCCAGCAGCCAACCCCGCGACAGGGAACTCTATGGCTACACCTTC
CDR3 protein: CASSQPRDRELYGYTF